The 11 T cell receptor beta chains listed next were all sequenced from one sample in a study of cytomegalovirus exposure and HLA in healthy donors. Only in-frame clones appear in the TCRdb table, and some are missing; sequencing was by immunoSEQ multiplex PCR. The table shows 100,000 to 130,000 clones, with about 85% occurring only once. Sequenced: PBMCs. These receptors were collected from a woman in her late teens or twenties in good health and CMV-seronegative.

The chain employs TRBV2 and TRBJ1-1, with 8 bases aligning to TRBD1. The CDR3 extends over 13 amino acids. V trimming: 4 bases; J trimming: 6 bases; junction bases outside the gene matches: 4. CDR1 and CDR2 from the germline V gene are SNHLY and FYNNEI. Written as DNA, the CDR3 is TGTGCCAGCAGTGTCGGACAGGGTCCTGAAGCTTTCTTT. Translation gives CASSVGQGPEAFF. The full variable domain, rest sourced from reference TRBV2 and TRBJ1-1, is EPEVTQTPSHQVTQMGQEVILRCVPISNHLYFYWYRQILGQKVEFLVSFYNNEISEKSEIFDDQFSVERPDGSNFTLKIRSTKLEDSAMYFCASSVGQGPEAFFGQGTRLTVV.

J is TRBJ1-5 and V is TRBV12-5; 7 bases are shared with TRBD1. The CDR3 extends over 16 amino acids. The germline V gene has CDR1 LGHNT and CDR2 FRNRAP. Germline trimming cut 0 bases from V and 2 bases from J; bases unmatched to any gene: 4. The CDR3 sequence is CASGLVFGQGNQPQHF. In DNA, the CDR3 is TGTGCTAGTGGTTTGGTATTTGGACAGGGCAATCAGCCCCAGCATTTT.

V usage is TRBV7-9 and J usage is TRBJ1-1; TRBD1 matches at 8 bases. Trimming removed 4 bases from V and 1 base from J; junction bases left unmatched: 2. Per germline, CDR1 SEHNR and CDR2 FQNEAQ (reference sequence). The CDR3 is 14 residues long. The chain's CDR3 is CASSWTGTNTEAFF. CDR3 DNA sequence: TGTGCCAGCAGCTGGACAGGGACGAACACTGAAGCTTTCTTT. Full variable domain (rest looked up from reference TRBV7-9 and TRBJ1-1): DTGVSQNPRHKITKRGQNVTFRCDPISEHNRLYWYRQTLGQGPEFLTYFQNEAQLEKSRLLSDRFSAERPKGSFSTLEIQRTEQGDSAMYLCASSWTGTNTEAFFGQGTRLTVV.

The chain couples TRBV2 to TRBJ2-5; D may be TRBD1 (6 bases). Trimming took off 3 bases at V and 5 bases at J, with 13 bases between the two ends. This CDR3 is 14 amino acids long. Germline V gene lookup returns CDR1 SNHLY and CDR2 FYNNEI. In DNA, the CDR3 is TGTGCCAGCAGTGATTCAGGGGTGGGCGAGACCCAGTACTTC. Its protein product is CASSDSGVGETQYF. Filled out from reference TRBV2 and TRBJ2-5, the complete variable domain reads EPEVTQTPSHQVTQMGQEVILRCVPISNHLYFYWYRQILGQKVEFLVSFYNNEISEKSEIFDDQFSVERPDGSNFTLKIRSTKLEDSAMYFCASSDSGVGETQYFGPGTRLLVL.

The chain is built from TRBV30 and TRBJ1-1; 8 nucleotides match TRBD1. The CDR3 covers 14 residues. Unmatched junction bases numbered 6, after V lost 2 bases and J lost 4 bases. From germline, CDR1 is GTSNPN and CDR2 SVGIG (reference sequence). The CDR3 protein is CAWSPDREATEAFF. The CDR3 DNA reads TGTGCCTGGAGTCCGGACAGGGAGGCCACTGAAGCTTTCTTT.

The CDR3 sequence: CASSLASGKDGYTF. In nucleotides, the CDR3 is TGTGCCAGCAGCTTAGCGTCAGGGAAGGATGGCTACACCTTC. V usage is TRBV7-8 and J usage is TRBJ1-2; possibly TRBD1 for D (5 bases). The CDR3 covers 14 residues. Germline-derived CDR1 and CDR2 are SGHVS and FQNEAQ. Trimming pared 0 bases from V and 6 bases from J, leaving 11 bases between.

This CDR3 reads CASSSGGLSNQPQHF. CDR3 in DNA: TGTGCCAGCAGTTCAGGGGGACTGAGCAATCAGCCCCAGCATTTT. The V call is TRBV2, the J call TRBJ1-5; 7 positions agree with TRBD1. CDR1 is SNHLY, CDR2 FYNNEI, per germline. V was pared by 5 bases and J by 1 base, with 5 bases of the junction left unmatched. This CDR3 contains 15 residues.

The chain couples TRBV30 to TRBJ1-6, with D possibly being TRBD1 (5 bases). Germline V gene lookup returns CDR1 GTSNPN and CDR2 SVGIG (reference sequence). V gave up 7 bases and J gave up 7 bases, with 11 bases separating them. CDR3 length: 12 residues. The CDR3 coding sequence is TGTGCCTTCCAGGGCCCAAATTCACCCCTCCACTTT. Translated: CAFQGPNSPLHF.

The gene calls are TRBV5-6 and TRBJ2-7; 9 bases map to TRBD1. The CDR3 contains 14 residues. The V gene end was trimmed by 2 bases and the J gene end by 5 bases; junction bases not matched to a gene: 5. Per the germline V gene, CDR1 is SGHDT and CDR2 is YYEEEE. The CDR3 loop reads CASSLGTGWNEQYF. The CDR3 DNA reads as TGTGCCAGCAGCTTAGGGACAGGGTGGAACGAGCAGTACTTC.

The gene calls are TRBV6-1 and TRBJ1-2; D possibly corresponds to TRBD1 (5 bases). CDR1 is MNHNS, CDR2 SASEGT, per germline. V was clipped by 7 bases and J by 8 bases, with 23 bases between them. The CDR3 totals 15 residues. The DNA for the CDR3 is TGTGCCAGCACCAAAGGCGGGACTCTGAGCGGCGGCTACACCTTC. Translated: CASTKGGTLSGGYTF.

The V gene is TRBV2, the J gene TRBJ2-3; 8 bases line up with TRBD2. Germline V gene data show CDR1 as SNHLY and CDR2 as FYNNEI. This CDR3 is 15 amino acids long. V was pared by 4 bases and J by 1 base, with 4 bases of the junction left unmatched. The CDR3 sequence: CASSVALAGTDTQYF. DNA for the CDR3: TGTGCCAGCAGTGTAGCACTAGCGGGCACAGATACGCAGTATTTT.